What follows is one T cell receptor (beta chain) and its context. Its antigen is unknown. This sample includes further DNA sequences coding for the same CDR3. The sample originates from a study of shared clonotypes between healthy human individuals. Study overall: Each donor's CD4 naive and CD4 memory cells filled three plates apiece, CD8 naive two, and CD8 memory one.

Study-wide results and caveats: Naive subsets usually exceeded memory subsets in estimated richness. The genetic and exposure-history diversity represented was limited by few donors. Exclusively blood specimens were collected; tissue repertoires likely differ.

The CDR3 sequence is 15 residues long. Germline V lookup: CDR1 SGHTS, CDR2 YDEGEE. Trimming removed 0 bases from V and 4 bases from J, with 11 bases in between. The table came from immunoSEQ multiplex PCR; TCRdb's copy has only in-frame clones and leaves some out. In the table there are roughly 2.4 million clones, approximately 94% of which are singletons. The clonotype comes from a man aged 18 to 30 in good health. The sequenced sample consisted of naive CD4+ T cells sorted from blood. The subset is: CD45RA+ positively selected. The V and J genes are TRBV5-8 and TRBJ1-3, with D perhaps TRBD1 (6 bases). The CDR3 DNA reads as TGTGCCAGCAGCTTGGGGCAGGGGAACGGAAACACCATATATTTT. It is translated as CASSLGQGNGNTIYF.